These 4 T cell receptor beta chains originate from one sample sequenced in a study of metastatic and nonmetastatic thyroid tumors. Patients underwent thyroid surgery, and none had received any treatment before it. Using MiXCR, TCRdb reanalyzed the PCR reads. This sample has around 20,000 clones, with about 20% found just once. Sequencing was performed on tumor tissue. The origin of the receptors is a female donor with papillary thyroid cancer or a benign thyroid nodule (not recorded which). Some clones in this sample may be carry-over from other donors' samples.

This chain joins TRBV5-1 and TRBJ2-1, with 15 bases identical to TRBD2. This CDR3 region has 17 residues. CDR1 and CDR2 (germline): SGHRS, YFSETQ. V gave up 4 bases and J gave up 8 bases; unmatched junction bases: 10. For the CDR3, the DNA is TGCGCCAGCAGCGACGGACTAGCGGGAGGGCCTTACGATGAGCAGTTCTTC. This codes for CASSDGLAGGPYDEQFF.

This clone was counted at least ten times. V and J are TRBV4-1 and TRBJ1-3, with D hard to call. The CDR3 extends over 14 amino acids. The V gene lost 1 base and the J gene lost 0 bases, with 4 bases spanning the gap. Germline CDR1 MGHRA, CDR2 YSYEKL. The CDR3 region is CASSQGDSGNTIYF. The CDR3 bases are TGCGCCAGCAGCCAAGGGGACTCTGGAAACACCATATATTTT.

The V and J genes are TRBV5-1 and TRBJ2-7, with D possibly called TRBD1 or TRBD2 (5 bases each). V lost 0 bases and J lost 0, with 7 bases in between. The germline V gene encodes CDR1 SGHRS and CDR2 YFSETQ. The CDR3 is 14 residues long. The CDR3 sequence is CASSLGGSSYEQYF. The CDR3 bases are TGCGCCAGCAGCTTGGGGGGGAGCTCCTACGAGCAGTACTTC.

This clone was seen a single time. J is TRBJ2-3 and V is TRBV2, with D perhaps TRBD1 (7 bases). CDR1 is SNHLY, CDR2 FYNNEI, per germline. This CDR3 spans 16 amino acids. Trimming stripped 6 bases from V and 3 bases from J, with 19 bases between. The CDR3 DNA reads as TGTGCCAGCAGAGACAGGGACTGGGTTAGGACAGATACGCAGTATTTT. Residues: CASRDRDWVRTDTQYF.